Given below is one T cell receptor (beta chain) in context. No antigen is known for it. This sample is part of a study of regulatory T cells in long-lasting Graves disease. The J segment lost 10 bases and the V segment lost 5 bases, leaving 12 bases of the junction unmatched. This CDR3 spans 15 amino acids. The germline CDR1 and CDR2 sequences are SGHTA and FQGTGA. With iRepertoire HTBI primers and Arm-PCR of CDR3 regions, TCR beta libraries were built. TCRdb analysed the multiplex PCR reads with MiXCR anew, one entry per CDR3 protein. The sample includes around 250,000 distinct CDR3 sequences, 20% of them seen just once. The time point is: newly diagnosed GD, antithyroid drugs for less than 3 months. Generation of the TCR library employed RNA extracted from PBMCs. Xi'an, China, was home to the endocrinology department that provided patients. Study findings and constraints: New patients shared fewer than 1,000 public clonotypes, and persistent patients shared more, with 2,741.

The sequencing here drew on peripheral blood mononuclear cells (PBMCs), taken at new diagnosis, from a patient treated with antithyroid drugs. This rearrangement joins TRBV7-3 to TRBJ2-1; 9 bases fit TRBD2. This sequence was found in a female donor with Graves disease. The CDR3 DNA reads TGTGCCAGCAGCCAAAGGGTGGGACTAGCTTCGGAGCAGTTCTTC. Its protein product is CASSQRVGLASEQFF.